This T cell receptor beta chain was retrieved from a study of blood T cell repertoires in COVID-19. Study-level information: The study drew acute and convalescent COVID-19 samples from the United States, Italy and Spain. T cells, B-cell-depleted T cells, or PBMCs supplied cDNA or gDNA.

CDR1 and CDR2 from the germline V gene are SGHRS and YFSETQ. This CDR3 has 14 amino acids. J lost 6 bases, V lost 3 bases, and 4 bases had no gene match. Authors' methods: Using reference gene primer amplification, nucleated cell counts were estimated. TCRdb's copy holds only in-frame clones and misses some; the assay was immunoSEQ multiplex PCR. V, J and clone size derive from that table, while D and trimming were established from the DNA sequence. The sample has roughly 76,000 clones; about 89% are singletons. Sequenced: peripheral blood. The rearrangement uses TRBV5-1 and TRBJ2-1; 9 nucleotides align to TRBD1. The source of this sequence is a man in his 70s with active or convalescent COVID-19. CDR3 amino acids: CASSWGTGPNEQFF. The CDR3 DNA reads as TGCGCCAGCAGCTGGGGGACAGGGCCCAATGAGCAGTTCTTC.